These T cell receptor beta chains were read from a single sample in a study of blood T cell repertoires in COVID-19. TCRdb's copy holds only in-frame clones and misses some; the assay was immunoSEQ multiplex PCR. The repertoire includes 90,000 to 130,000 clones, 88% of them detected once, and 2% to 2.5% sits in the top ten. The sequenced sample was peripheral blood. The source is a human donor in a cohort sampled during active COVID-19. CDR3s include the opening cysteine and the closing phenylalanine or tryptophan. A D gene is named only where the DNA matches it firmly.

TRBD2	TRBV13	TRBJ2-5	CASRLTAGLQETQYF
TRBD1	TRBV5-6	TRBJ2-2	CASSPPGTATGELFF
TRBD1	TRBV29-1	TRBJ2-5	CSVASGTGVSETQYF
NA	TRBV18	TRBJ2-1	CASSVAYNEQFF
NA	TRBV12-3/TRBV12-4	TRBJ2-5	CASRGDNQETQYF
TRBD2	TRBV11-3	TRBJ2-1	CASSLDMILAGGVSVNEQFF
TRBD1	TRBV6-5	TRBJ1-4	CASRGTGGKLFF
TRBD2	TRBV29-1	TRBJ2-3	CSVDGRPTTDTQYF
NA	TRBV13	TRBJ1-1	CASSPFWRERYTEAFF
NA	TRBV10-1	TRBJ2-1	CASSESRSYNEQFF
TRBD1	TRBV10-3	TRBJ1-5	CAISGTGRNNQPQHF
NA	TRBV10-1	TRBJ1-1	CASRLEGSTEAFF
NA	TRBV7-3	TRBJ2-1	CASSLAPGNEQFF
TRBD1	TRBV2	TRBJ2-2	CASKRDSLELFTGELFF
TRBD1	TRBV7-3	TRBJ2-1	CASSLGFRGQEVLFF
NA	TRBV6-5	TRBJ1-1	CASSFSSFSTEAFF
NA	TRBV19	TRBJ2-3	CASRRGAGADTQYF
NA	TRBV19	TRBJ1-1	CASSIGAGGTEAFF
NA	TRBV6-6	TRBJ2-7	CASSPFYEQYF
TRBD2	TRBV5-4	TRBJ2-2	CASSHGLAGGPGELFF
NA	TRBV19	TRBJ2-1	CASSGNRDWRDSEQFF
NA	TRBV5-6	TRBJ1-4	CASSLQGRNEKLFF
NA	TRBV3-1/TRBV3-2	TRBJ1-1	CASSQESANAFF
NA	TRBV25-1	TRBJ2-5	CASKRGETQYF
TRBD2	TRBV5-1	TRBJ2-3	CASSPGLAGVLDTDTQYF
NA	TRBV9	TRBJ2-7	CASSLSGSPLEQYF
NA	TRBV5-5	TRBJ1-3	CASSLEYSGNTIYF
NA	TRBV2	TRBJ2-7	CASSVPSSYEQYF
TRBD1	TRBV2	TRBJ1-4	CASSSQGATNEKLFF
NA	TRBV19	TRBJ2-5	CASSWGGPRVMETQYF
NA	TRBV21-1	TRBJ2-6	CASSKALCGRGQAGANVLTF
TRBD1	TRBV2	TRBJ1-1	CASREGTGRNTEAFF
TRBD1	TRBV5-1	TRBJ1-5	CASSDGTGRQPQHF
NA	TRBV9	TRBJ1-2	CASSVATGRENYGYTF
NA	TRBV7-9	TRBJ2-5	CASSSTQETQYF
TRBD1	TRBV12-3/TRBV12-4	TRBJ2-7	CASSTGVPYEQYF
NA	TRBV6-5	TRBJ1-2	CASSLRGYGYTF
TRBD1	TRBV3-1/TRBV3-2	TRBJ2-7	CASSRQGYEQYF
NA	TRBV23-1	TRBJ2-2	CASSQLESERNRGAVF
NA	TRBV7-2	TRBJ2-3	CASSKLRGDTQYF
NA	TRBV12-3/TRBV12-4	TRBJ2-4	CASSSPGGNIQYF
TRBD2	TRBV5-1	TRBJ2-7	CASSLTSGSYEQYF
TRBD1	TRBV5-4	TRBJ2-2	CASSSPGTGNTGELFF
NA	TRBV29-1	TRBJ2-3	CSGLTLGSTQYF
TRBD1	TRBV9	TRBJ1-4	CASSSRQGTNEKLFF
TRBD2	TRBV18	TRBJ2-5	CASSHGRQDGETQYF
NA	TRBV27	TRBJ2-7	CASSPSPGGKLDEQYF
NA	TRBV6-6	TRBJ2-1	CASSYSGRYNEQFF
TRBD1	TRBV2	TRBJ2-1	CASRQGYNEQFF
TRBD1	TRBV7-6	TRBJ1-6	CASSLEGQGHSPLHF
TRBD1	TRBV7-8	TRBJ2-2	CASSATGANTGELFF
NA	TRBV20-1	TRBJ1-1	CSARGYRAFF
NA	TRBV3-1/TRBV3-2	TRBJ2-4	CASSQGTTKNIQYF
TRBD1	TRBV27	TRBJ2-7	CASSLNPGRGPREYF
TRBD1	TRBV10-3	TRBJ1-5	CAISDAPDRRSNQPQHF
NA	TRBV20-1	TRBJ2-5	CSVGRGETQYF
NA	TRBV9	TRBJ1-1	CASSVALRSTEAFF
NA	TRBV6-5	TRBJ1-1	CATRRWGHNEAFF
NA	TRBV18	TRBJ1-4	CASSPQGLATNEKLFF
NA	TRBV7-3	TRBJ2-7	CASSLTSGYEQYF